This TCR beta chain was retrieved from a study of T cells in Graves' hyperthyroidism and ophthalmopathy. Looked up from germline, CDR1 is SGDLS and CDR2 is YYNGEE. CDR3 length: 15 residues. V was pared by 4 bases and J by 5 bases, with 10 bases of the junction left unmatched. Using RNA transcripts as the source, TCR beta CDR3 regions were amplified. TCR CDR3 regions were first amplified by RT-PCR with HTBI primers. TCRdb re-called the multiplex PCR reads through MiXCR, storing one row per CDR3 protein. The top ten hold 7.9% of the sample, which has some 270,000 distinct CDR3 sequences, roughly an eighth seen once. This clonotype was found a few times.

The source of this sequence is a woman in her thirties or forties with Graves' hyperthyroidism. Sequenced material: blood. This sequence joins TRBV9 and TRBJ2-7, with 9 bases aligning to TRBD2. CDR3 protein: CASSPTGREGDEQYF. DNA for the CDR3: TGTGCCAGCAGCCCGACTGGGCGGGAGGGGGACGAGCAGTACTTC.